These T cell receptor beta chains were read from a single sample in a study of cytomegalovirus exposure and HLA in healthy donors. Clones were read by immunoSEQ multiplex PCR, and TCRdb kept only the in-frame ones, dropping some. The sample data list under 200,000 clones. The sequencing input was PBMCs. These receptors were taken from a woman between 18 and 29 years old in good health and CMV-seropositive. CDR3s include the opening cysteine and the closing phenylalanine or tryptophan.

J,V,CDR3
TRBJ2-7,TRBV5-4,CASSRPSGSGYEQYF
TRBJ2-6,TRBV4-1,CASSPYRGQSFTDGANVLTF
TRBJ2-6,TRBV2,CASSVLEGAPSGANVLTF
TRBJ2-2,TRBV9,CASSGTVNTGKLFF
TRBJ2-2,TRBV4-3,CASSQVVGGAGTGELFF
TRBJ1-1,TRBV20-1,CSAELNTEAFF
TRBJ2-5,TRBV7-2,CASSLGPRTSGKETQYF
TRBJ2-6,TRBV15,CATSSGDSGANVLTF
TRBJ2-5,TRBV7-9,CASSPSGGFETQYF
TRBJ2-2,TRBV11-2,CASRPLAGVRTGELFF
TRBJ1-2,TRBV7-9,CASSLLSPLTVYGYTF
TRBJ2-7,TRBV2,CASCQAYEQYF
TRBJ1-5,TRBV19,CASSILGVNQPQHF
TRBJ1-5,TRBV5-1,CASSLWGTGNQPQHF
TRBJ1-1,TRBV10-3,CAISESRGLGTEAFF
TRBJ2-2,TRBV9,CASSVRAPGGGELFF
TRBJ1-5,TRBV9,CASSVGQGGNQPQHF
TRBJ1-2,TRBV10-2,CASSARDREYYGYTF
TRBJ2-5,TRBV6-6,CASSYSPGQGQETQYF
TRBJ2-7,TRBV5-4,CASSREDRVLPYEQYF
TRBJ2-5,TRBV6-5,CASRYSGGETQYF
TRBJ2-2,TRBV7-3,CASSLRGTGELFF
TRBJ2-5,TRBV7-9,CASSLNQKTQYF
TRBJ2-7,TRBV2,CASSSSYEQYF
TRBJ2-7,TRBV4-2,CASSQGLAGEAYEQYF
TRBJ2-7,TRBV30,CAWSLAGPYEQYF
TRBJ1-3,TRBV11-2,CASSLRRSGNTIYF
TRBJ2-7,TRBV7-8,CASSRGTTLSYEQYF
TRBJ2-7,TRBV6-6,CASSYPEEYEQYF
TRBJ2-5,TRBV6-5,CASSRQGGETQYF
TRBJ1-1,TRBV5-4,CASSSRDRNTEAFF
TRBJ1-2,TRBV10-3,CAISEKGVTDYGYTF
TRBJ1-4,TRBV11-3,CASSFGGDRWEKLFF
TRBJ1-6,TRBV18,CASSPDRTANSPLHF
TRBJ2-7,TRBV7-2,CASAGGTGPYEQYF
TRBJ1-1,TRBV11-2,CASSSTGDNTEAFF
TRBJ2-5,TRBV4-1,CASSQDWSFGVETQYF
-,TRBV7-2,CASSKARSLYEQYF
TRBJ2-1,TRBV5-1,CASSSLAGGSGEQFF
TRBJ2-2,TRBV29-1,CSVEDWRQGTGELFF
TRBJ1-5,TRBV4-2,CASSQGLMSDGDQPQHF
TRBJ2-1,TRBV4-1,CASSQGRSLAVAEQFF
TRBJ2-7,TRBV18,CASSPLEGSSYEQYF
TRBJ2-7,TRBV6-4,CASSDSGVSYEQYF
TRBJ1-1,TRBV11-3,CASSMGHLEAFF
TRBJ2-5,TRBV4-3,CASSRTGPRETQYF
TRBJ1-1,TRBV19,CASSPGQGRGTEAFF
TRBJ2-7,TRBV7-9,CASSLLDEQYF
TRBJ1-6,TRBV4-1,CASSQGETISIYNSPLHF
TRBJ1-5,TRBV6-1,CATCSRENQPQHF
TRBJ2-5,TRBV2,CASNRGYQETQYF
TRBJ2-3,TRBV9,CASSVGSNADTQYF
TRBJ2-1,TRBV5-1,CASSLETGTGGQDEQFF
TRBJ1-2,TRBV4-3,CASSQENRVGYTF